This T cell receptor beta chain was identified during a study of CD8 T cells in Susac syndrome. The study, taken as a whole, reports: The study's TCR sequencing and HLA analysis covered a relatively small number of individuals, and the study acknowledged this.

With respect to this clonotype: The target antigen is unknown.

With random hexamers, about 0.5 to 1 ug RNA was reverse transcribed. TCR beta CDR3 was amplified by immunoSEQ multiplex PCR. This amplification extended across 54 Vbeta and 13 Jbeta segments. TCRdb recomputed calls from the immunoSEQ multiplex PCR reads with MiXCR, one row per CDR3 protein. The table shows over 80,000 distinct CDR3 sequences, with approximately 95% occurring only once. The CDR3 spans 15 residues. The V and J ends lost 0 bases and 2 bases respectively, with 7 bases between them. Looked up from germline, CDR1 is MNHEY and CDR2 is SVGAGI. The CD8+ and CD4+ T cells were negatively isolated, with the TEMRA cells enriched by FACS.

This chain links TRBV6-5 with TRBJ2-2; the D is unclear. The source is a human donor in good health. The sequenced sample was CD8+ T cells from PBMCs. Here the CDR3 reads CASSYSGGNTGELFF. In DNA, the CDR3 is TGTGCCAGCAGTTACTCAGGCGGAAACACCGGGGAGCTGTTTTTT.